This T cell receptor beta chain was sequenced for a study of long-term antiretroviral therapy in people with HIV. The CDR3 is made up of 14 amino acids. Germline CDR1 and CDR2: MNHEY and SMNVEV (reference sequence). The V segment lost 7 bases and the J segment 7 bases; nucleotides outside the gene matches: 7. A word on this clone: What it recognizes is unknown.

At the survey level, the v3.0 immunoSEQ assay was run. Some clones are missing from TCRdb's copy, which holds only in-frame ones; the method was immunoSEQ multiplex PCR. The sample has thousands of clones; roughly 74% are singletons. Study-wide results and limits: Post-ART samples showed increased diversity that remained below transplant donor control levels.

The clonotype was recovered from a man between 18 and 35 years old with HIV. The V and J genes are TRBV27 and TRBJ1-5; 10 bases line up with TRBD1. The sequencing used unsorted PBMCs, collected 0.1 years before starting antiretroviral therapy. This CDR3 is CASKEGQGWQPQHF. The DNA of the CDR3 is TGTGCCAGCAAGGAGGGACAGGGGTGGCAGCCCCAGCATTTT.